A selection of T cell receptor beta chains follows, all from one sample in a study of blood T cell repertoires in COVID-19. Measured with immunoSEQ multiplex PCR; TCRdb has only the in-frame clones, and not every one. This repertoire shows around 280,000 clones, under 90% found once; its top ten account for 1.7%. Sequencing used PBMCs or T cells enriched from blood (not recorded which). The receptors were sampled from a woman in her 40s who had recovered from COVID-19. The CDR3 runs from the conserved cysteine through the conserved F or W. Each record gives: CDR3 DNA, CDR3 protein, J gene, D gene, V gene, clone size. D genes are given only for firm matches. Rows may omit the clone size; those that give it use once, few, many or a size class.

TGTGCCAGCAGCGACAAAGCCCGGACAGGGGGCGTTGCTAACTATGGCTACACCTTC,CASSDKARTGGVANYGYTF,TRBJ1-2,TRBD1,TRBV7-9,once
TGCGCCAGCACCATTACGGGAGGGGTCGGGTCAGAAGCTTTCTTT,CASTITGGVGSEAFF,TRBJ1-1,NA,TRBV5-1,NA
TGTGCCAGCAGCTTAGCCGACACCAGTATCGAGCCCCAGCATTTT,CASSLADTSIEPQHF,TRBJ1-5,NA,TRBV7-8,NA
TGCGCCAGCAGCTTGTTACCGGGGGAGCAAGATACGCAGTATTTT,CASSLLPGEQDTQYF,TRBJ2-3,NA,TRBV5-1,once
TGTGCCAGCAGTCCGGGACCCAGGGGCGAGCAGTACTTC,CASSPGPRGEQYF,TRBJ2-7,NA,TRBV6-5,NA
TGTGCCAGCTCACCCTCTCTAGGAGCCTCTGGGGCCAACGTCCTGACTTTC,CASSPSLGASGANVLTF,TRBJ2-6,NA,TRBV18,NA
TGTGCCAGCAGTTTACGGGCTAGCGGGAGGGACGAGCAGTACTTC,CASSLRASGRDEQYF,TRBJ2-7,TRBD2,TRBV28,NA
TGTGCCAGCAGGGCTAGGGGGACGCCCTACGAGCAGTACTTC,CASRARGTPYEQYF,TRBJ2-7,NA,TRBV27,once
TGTGCCATCAGTCTAGTTCCGGACTTCCCAGGGGACACTGAAGCTTTCTTT,CAISLVPDFPGDTEAFF,TRBJ1-1,NA,TRBV10-3,NA
TGTGCCAGCGGATATTCCGGGATCCCCTCAGATACGCAGTATTTT,CASGYSGIPSDTQYF,TRBJ2-3,NA,TRBV7-2,once
TGCGCCAGCAGCCCCGTTGCAGGGGGGTACACTGAAGCTTTCTTT,CASSPVAGGYTEAFF,TRBJ1-1,TRBD1,TRBV5-1,NA
TGTGCCAGCAGCGCGAGGGACACCGGGGAGCTGTTTTTT,CASSARDTGELFF,TRBJ2-2,NA,TRBV12-3/TRBV12-4,once
TGCAGCGTCAGCGAACAGGGAGGGGATCAGCCCCAGCATTTT,CSVSEQGGDQPQHF,TRBJ1-5,NA,TRBV29-1,NA
TGTGCCAGCAGATCCCTCTTTCAGGGCTATGGCTACACCTTC,CASRSLFQGYGYTF,TRBJ1-2,NA,TRBV27,NA
TGTGCCAGCAGTTATGTAGGGACAGGGGTTCCCGAGCAGTACTTC,CASSYVGTGVPEQYF,TRBJ2-7,TRBD1,TRBV6-6,NA
TGTGCCAGCACCAGAGACAGTGCGAACACTGAAGCTTTCTTT,CASTRDSANTEAFF,TRBJ1-1,NA,TRBV6-5,NA
TGTGCCAGCAGCCCTTGGGACAGACCCTACGAGCAGTACTTC,CASSPWDRPYEQYF,TRBJ2-7,TRBD1,TRBV11-3,NA
TGTGCCAGCAGCCTCGCGGGACAGAACTATGGCTACACCTTC,CASSLAGQNYGYTF,TRBJ1-2,TRBD1,TRBV7-9,once
TGCGCCAGCAGCCCTTTCCAACAGAACCCGGGAGAAAAACTGTTTTTT,CASSPFQQNPGEKLFF,TRBJ1-4,NA,TRBV5-1,NA
TGTGCCAGCACCCCTCAGGTTAGGCTTGAAAAACTGTTTTTT,CASTPQVRLEKLFF,TRBJ1-4,NA,TRBV6-5,NA
TGTGCCAGCAGCGTAGAAGGGGTCTCTGGAAACACCATATATTTT,CASSVEGVSGNTIYF,TRBJ1-3,NA,TRBV9,once
TGTGCCAGCAGCTCGTTGACAGGTTGTAAGGGAATCCACTTACCTGGGGGCTACACCTTC,CASSSLTGCKGIHLPGGYTF,TRBJ1-2,NA,TRBV11-3,NA
TGCAGTGCCAGTAGTAGAACAGCTGGAAACACCATATATTTT,CSASSRTAGNTIYF,TRBJ1-3,NA,TRBV20-1,NA
TGTGCCAGCAGCTTTGGGGGCACGAACACTGAAGCTTTCTTT,CASSFGGTNTEAFF,TRBJ1-1,NA,TRBV7-9,NA
TGTGCCAGCAGCCCAAGAGGCGGCTATTCACCCCTCCACTTT,CASSPRGGYSPLHF,TRBJ1-6,NA,TRBV9,NA
TGTGCCAGCAGCAGGCAGAGTGCCTACAATGAGCAGTTCTTC,CASSRQSAYNEQFF,TRBJ2-1,NA,TRBV6-5,NA
TGTGCCAGCAGCTTACTGGGGAGGCAGCTGTTTTTT,CASSLLGRQLFF,TRBJ2-2,NA,TRBV7-9,NA
TGCAGCGCCTTCAGGGGTTTGTATACTGAAGCTTTCTTT,CSAFRGLYTEAFF,TRBJ1-1,NA,TRBV29-1,NA
TGTGCCAGCAGCTTATTAGGGGGTCACAATGAGCAGTTCTTC,CASSLLGGHNEQFF,TRBJ2-1,NA,TRBV11-2,few